This TCR beta chain stems from a study of OX40 agonist ivuxolimab in advanced cancers. Study in general: At doses from 0.01 to 10 mg/kg, patients were given intravenous ivuxolimab every 2 weeks. Overall study results and limits: The work left the antigen specificity of expanded peripheral T cells undetermined.

Patients who had autoimmune disease history or got systemic immunosuppression were left out. Collection of blood occurred at baseline, at cycle 4 day 1, and at cycle 7 day 1. Assay: immunoSEQ multiplex PCR; the TCRdb copy retains only in-frame clones and omits some. The data hold 48,000 or so clones, with 80% to 95% observed a single time. V dropped 1 base and J dropped 5; count of bases not matched to a gene: 2. Germline V CDR1 and CDR2: SNHLY, FYNNEI. The CDR3 length is 14 residues. Details on this clone: Its antigen is unidentified. The same CDR3 is also encoded by other DNA sequences in this sample.

The sample was CD4+ or CD8+ T cells sorted from blood, taken in a trial of the OX40 agonist ivuxolimab. The sequence derives from an adult with an advanced solid tumor such as melanoma, head and neck, liver or kidney cancer. The chain carries TRBV2 and TRBJ1-5; 7 bases agree with TRBD1. The chain's CDR3 is CASSEGQGYQPQHF. The DNA of the CDR3 is TGTGCCAGCAGTGAAGGACAGGGATATCAGCCCCAGCATTTT.